The present T cell receptor (beta chain) was sequenced within a study of OX40 agonist ivuxolimab in advanced cancers. This CDR3 is built from 13 residues. Germline assignment: CDR1 SGHRS and CDR2 YFSETQ. V lost 3 bases to trimming and J lost 4 bases; unmatched junction nucleotides: 2. The repertoire was sequenced with immunoSEQ multiplex PCR; TCRdb's copy has only in-frame clones and lacks some. The repertoire holds under 20,000 clones, with about 84% as singletons. The V call is TRBV5-1, the J call TRBJ2-7; TRBD1 agrees at 9 bases. The material was CD4+ or CD8+ T cells sorted from blood, obtained in a trial of the OX40 agonist ivuxolimab. This receptor was identified in an adult with an advanced solid tumor such as melanoma, head and neck, liver or kidney cancer. CDR3 in DNA: TGCGCCAGCAGCTGGGGGACAGGGTACGAGCAGTACTTC. This codes for CASSWGTGYEQYF.